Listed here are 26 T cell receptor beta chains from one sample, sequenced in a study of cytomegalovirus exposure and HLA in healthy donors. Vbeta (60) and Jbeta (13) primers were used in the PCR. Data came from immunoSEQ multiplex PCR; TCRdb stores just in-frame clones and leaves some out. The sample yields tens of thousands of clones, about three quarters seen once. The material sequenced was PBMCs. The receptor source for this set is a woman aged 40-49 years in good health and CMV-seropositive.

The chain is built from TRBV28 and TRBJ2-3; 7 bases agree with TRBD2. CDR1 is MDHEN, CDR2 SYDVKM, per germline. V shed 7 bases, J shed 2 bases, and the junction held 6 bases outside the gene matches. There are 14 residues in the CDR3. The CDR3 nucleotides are TGTGCCAGCACCCAGGCGGGGGACACAGATACGCAGTATTTT. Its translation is CASTQAGDTDTQYF.

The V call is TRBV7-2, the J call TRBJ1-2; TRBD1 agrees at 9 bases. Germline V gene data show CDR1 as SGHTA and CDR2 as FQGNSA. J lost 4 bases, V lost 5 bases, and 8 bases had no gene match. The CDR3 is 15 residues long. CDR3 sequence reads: CASSPGTGSAYGYTF. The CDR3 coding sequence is TGTGCCAGCAGCCCCGGGACAGGGTCGGCCTATGGCTACACCTTC.

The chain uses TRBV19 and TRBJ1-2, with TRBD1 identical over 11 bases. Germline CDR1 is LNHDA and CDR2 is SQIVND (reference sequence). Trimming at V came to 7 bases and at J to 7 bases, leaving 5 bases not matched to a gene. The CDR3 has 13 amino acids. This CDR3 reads CASTWDRGVGYTF. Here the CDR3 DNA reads TGTGCCAGTACCTGGGACAGGGGGGTTGGCTACACCTTC.

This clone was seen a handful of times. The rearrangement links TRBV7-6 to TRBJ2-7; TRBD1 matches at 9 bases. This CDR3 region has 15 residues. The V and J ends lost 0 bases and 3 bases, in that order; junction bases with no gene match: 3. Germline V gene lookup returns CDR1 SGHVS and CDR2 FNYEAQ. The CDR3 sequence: CASSLAGTGSYEQYF. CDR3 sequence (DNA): TGTGCCAGCAGCTTAGCCGGGACAGGGAGCTACGAGCAGTACTTC.

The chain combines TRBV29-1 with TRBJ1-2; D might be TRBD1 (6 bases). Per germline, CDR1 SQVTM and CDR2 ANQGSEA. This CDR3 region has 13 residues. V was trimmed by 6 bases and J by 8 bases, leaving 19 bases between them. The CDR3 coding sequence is TGCAGCGTATTAACAGGGTCGGTGGACGGCTACACCTTC. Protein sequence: CSVLTGSVDGYTF. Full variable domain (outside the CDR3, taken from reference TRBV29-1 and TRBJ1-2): SAVISQKPSRDICQRGTSLTIQCQVDSQVTMMFWYRQQPGQSLTLIATANQGSEATYESGFVIDKFPISRPNLTFSTLTVSNMSPEDSSIYLCSVLTGSVDGYTFGSGTRLTVV.

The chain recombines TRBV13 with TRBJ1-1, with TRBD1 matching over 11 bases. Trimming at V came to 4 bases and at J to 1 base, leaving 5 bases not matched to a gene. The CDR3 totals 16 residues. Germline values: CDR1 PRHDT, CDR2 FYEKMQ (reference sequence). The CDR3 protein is CASSSWTGGANTEAFF. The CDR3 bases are TGTGCCAGCAGCTCTTGGACAGGGGGCGCGAACACTGAAGCTTTCTTT.

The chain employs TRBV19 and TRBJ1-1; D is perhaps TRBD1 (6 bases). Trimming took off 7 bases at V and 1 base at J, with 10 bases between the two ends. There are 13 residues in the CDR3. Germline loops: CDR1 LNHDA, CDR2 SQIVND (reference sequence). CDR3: CASNRVENTEAFF. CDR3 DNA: TGTGCCAGTAACAGGGTTGAGAACACTGAAGCTTTCTTT.

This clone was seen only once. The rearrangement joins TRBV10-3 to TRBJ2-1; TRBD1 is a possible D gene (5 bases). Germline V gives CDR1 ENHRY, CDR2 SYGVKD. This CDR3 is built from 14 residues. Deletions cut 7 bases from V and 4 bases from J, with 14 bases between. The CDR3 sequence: CAIKAGILYNEQFF. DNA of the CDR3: TGTGCCATCAAGGCAGGGATACTTTACAATGAGCAGTTCTTC.

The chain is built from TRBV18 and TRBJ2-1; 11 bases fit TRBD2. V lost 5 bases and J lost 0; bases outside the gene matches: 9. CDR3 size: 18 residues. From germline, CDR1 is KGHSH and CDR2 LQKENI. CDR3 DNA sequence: TGTGCCAGCTCATCCATTAGCGGGAGGGCCTTCTCCTACAATGAGCAGTTCTTC. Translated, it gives CASSSISGRAFSYNEQFF. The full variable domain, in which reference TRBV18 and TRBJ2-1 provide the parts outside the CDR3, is NAGVMQNPRHLVRRRGQEARLRCSPMKGHSHVYWYRQLPEEGLKFMVYLQKENIIDESGMPKERFSAEFPKEGPSILRIQQVVRGDSAAYFCASSSISGRAFSYNEQFFGPGTRLTVL.

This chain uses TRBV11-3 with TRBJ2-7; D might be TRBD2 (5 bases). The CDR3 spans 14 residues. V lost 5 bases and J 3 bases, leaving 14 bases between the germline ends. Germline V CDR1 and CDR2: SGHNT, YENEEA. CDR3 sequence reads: CASSAREGLYEQYF. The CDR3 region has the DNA TGTGCCAGCAGCGCACGAGAGGGCCTCTACGAGCAGTACTTC. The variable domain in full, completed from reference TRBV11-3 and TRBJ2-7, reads EAGVVQSPRYKIIEKKQPVAFWCNPISGHNTLYWYLQNLGQGPELLIRYENEEAVDDSQLPKDRFSAERLKGVDSTLKIQPAELGDSAVYLCASSAREGLYEQYFGPGTRLTVT.

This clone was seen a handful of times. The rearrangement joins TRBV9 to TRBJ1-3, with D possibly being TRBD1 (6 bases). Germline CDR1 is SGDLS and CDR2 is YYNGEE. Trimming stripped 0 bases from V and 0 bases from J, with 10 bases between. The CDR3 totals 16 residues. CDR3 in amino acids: CASSVEGVISGNTIYF. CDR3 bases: TGTGCCAGCAGCGTAGAGGGGGTAATCTCTGGAAACACCATATATTTT.

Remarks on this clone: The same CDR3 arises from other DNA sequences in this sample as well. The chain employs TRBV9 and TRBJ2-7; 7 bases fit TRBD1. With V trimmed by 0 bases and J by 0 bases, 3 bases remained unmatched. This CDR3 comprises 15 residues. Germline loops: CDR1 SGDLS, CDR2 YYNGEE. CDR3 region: CASSVAGGDSYEQYF. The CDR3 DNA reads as TGTGCCAGCAGCGTAGCAGGGGGTGACTCCTACGAGCAGTACTTC.

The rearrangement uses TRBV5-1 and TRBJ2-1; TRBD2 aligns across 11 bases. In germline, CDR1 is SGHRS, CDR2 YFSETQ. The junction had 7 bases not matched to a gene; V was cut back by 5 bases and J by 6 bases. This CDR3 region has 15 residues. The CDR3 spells CASSTGTSGLNEQFF. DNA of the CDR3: TGCGCCAGCAGTACCGGGACTAGCGGACTCAATGAGCAGTTCTTC. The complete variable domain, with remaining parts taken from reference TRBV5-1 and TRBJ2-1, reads KAGVTQTPRYLIKTRGQQVTLSCSPISGHRSVSWYQQTPGQGLQFLFEYFSETQRNKGNFPGRFSGRQFSNSRSEMNVSTLELGDSALYLCASSTGTSGLNEQFFGPGTRLTVL.

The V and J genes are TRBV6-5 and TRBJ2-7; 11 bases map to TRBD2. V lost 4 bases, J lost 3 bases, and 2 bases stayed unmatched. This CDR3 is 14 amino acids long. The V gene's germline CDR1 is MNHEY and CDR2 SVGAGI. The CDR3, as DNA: TGTGCCAGCAGTTTAGGGACTAGCGGCTACGAGCAGTACTTC. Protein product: CASSLGTSGYEQYF.

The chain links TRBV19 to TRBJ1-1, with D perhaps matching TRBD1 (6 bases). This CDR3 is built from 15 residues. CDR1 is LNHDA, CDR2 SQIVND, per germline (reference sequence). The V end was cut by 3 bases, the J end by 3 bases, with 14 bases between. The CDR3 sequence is CASSMARDTHTEAFF. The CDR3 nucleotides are TGTGCCAGTAGTATGGCTAGGGACACCCACACTGAAGCTTTCTTT.

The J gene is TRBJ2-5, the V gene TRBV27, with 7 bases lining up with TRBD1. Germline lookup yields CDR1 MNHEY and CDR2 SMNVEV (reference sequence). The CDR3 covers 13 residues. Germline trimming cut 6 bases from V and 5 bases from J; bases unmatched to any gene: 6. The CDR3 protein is CASRKGAWETQYF. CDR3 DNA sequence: TGTGCCAGCAGGAAGGGGGCTTGGGAGACCCAGTACTTC.

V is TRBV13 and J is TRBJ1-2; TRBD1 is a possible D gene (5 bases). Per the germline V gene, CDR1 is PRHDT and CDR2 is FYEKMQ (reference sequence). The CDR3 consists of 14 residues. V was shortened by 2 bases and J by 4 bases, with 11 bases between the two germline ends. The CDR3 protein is CASSLLQGVYGYTF. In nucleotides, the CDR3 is TGTGCCAGCAGCTTACTTCAGGGCGTCTATGGCTACACCTTC.

Here the CDR3 reads CASRRDRGPIEAFF. Here the CDR3 DNA reads TGTGCCAGCAGGAGGGACAGGGGTCCCATTGAGGCTTTCTTT. The chain has TRBV2 and TRBJ1-1; 10 bases align to TRBD1. After removal of 6 bases from V and 11 bases from J, the junction contained 12 bases not matched to a gene. CDR1 and CDR2 from the germline V gene are SNHLY and FYNNEI. The CDR3 length is 14 residues.

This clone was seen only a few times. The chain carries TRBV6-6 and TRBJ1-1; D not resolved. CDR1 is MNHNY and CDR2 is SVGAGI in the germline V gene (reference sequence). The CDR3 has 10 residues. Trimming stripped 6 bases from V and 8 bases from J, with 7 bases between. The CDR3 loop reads CASRSLEAFF. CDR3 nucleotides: TGTGCCAGCAGGAGTTTAGAAGCTTTCTTT.

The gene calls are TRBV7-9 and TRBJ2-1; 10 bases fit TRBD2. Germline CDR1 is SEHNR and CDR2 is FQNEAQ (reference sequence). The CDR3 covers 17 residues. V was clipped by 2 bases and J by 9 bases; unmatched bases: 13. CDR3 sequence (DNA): TGTGCCAGCAGCTTAATCCGATCACTAGCGGGAACCGGTGAGCAGTTCTTC. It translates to CASSLIRSLAGTGEQFF.

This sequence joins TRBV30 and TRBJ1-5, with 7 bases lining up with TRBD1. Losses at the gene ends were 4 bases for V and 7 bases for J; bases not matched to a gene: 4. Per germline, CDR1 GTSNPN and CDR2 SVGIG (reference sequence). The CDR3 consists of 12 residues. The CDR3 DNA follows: TGTGCCTGGAATGACAGGGACCAGCCCCAGCATTTT. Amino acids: CAWNDRDQPQHF.

DNA for the CDR3: TGTGCCAGAAGCTTGAGGGGGCAGCCCAACTACTTCTATGGCTACACCTTC. Protein sequence: CARSLRGQPNYFYGYTF. The chain carries TRBV5-3 and TRBJ1-2; TRBD1 agrees at 7 bases. TRBV5-3 is an ORF for which the function is uncertain. The V and J ends lost 1 base and 4 bases, in that order; junction bases with no gene match: 13. This CDR3 region has 17 residues.

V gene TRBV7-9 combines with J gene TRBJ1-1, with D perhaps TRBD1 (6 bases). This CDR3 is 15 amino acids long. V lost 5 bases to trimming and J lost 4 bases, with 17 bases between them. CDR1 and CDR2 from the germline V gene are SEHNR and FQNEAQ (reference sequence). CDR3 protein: CASSLGTRASTEAFF. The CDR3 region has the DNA TGTGCCAGCAGCCTAGGGACACGAGCGAGCACTGAAGCTTTCTTT.

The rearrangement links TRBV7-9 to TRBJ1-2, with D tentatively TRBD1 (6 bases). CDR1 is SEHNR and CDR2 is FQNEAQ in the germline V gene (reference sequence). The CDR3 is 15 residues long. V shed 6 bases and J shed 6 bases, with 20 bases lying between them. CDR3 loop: CASSLRGFAGDGYTF. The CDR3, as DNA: TGTGCCAGCAGTTTAAGGGGATTCGCAGGGGATGGCTACACCTTC.

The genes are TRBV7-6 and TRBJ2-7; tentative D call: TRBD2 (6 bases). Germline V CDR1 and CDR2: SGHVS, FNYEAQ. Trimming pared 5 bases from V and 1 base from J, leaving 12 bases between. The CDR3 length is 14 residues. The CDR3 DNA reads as TGTGCCAGCAGCCCCGCGGGGCGATCCTACGAGCAGTACTTC. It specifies CASSPAGRSYEQYF. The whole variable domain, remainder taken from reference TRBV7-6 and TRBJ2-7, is GAGVSQSPRYKVTKRGQDVALRCDPISGHVSLYWYRQALGQGPEFLTYFNYEAQQDKSGLPNDRFSAERPEGSISTLTIQRTEQRDSAMYRCASSPAGRSYEQYFGPGTRLTVT.

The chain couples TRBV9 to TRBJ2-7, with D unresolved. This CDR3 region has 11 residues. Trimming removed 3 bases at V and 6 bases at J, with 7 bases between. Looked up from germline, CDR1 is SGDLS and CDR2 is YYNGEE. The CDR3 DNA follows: TGTGCCAGCAGCGACAACAGCGAGCAGTACTTC. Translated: CASSDNSEQYF.